Listed below are T cell receptor beta chains from one sample, sequenced in a study of blood T cell repertoires in COVID-19. Assay used: immunoSEQ multiplex PCR; TCRdb lists only in-frame clones, some missing. The sample has about 270,000 clones; about four fifths are singletons. Input material: peripheral blood. Source of these receptors: a woman aged 55-70 years with active or convalescent COVID-19. Each CDR3 is given without its conserved first and last residue. The D gene is left open where the match is weak. Clone size appears in some rows only: once, few, many, or a class for an expanded clone.

d_call	clone_size	v_call	cdr3_aa
TRBD1	-	TRBV28	ASSFPRGGTGLLGYT
TRBD1	-	TRBV18	ASSYTGGANEKLF
TRBD1	-	TRBV29-1	SARAGTAQDEQY
TRBD2	few	TRBV7-9	ASSPTSGGYNEQF
-	-	TRBV4-3	ASSQDLGNYGYT
TRBD1	-	TRBV5-8	ASSDRTGLHAF
TRBD2	-	TRBV7-2	ASSFQAPQRGGETQY
TRBD1	-	TRBV5-1	ASSSSYPGQGNYGYT
-	-	TRBV7-5	ARSLPAVSGANVLT
-	-	TRBV11-2	ASSPLRNTEAF
-	-	TRBV29-1	SVEEGQGSYEQY
-	-	TRBV15	ATSRPASGDEQY
-	-	TRBV5-6	ASSFGSEETQY
-	-	TRBV5-1	ASSRTSQAGANVLT
-	-	TRBV27	ASSLSRPGDNSPLH
TRBD1	-	TRBV19	ASSLQGMSNYGYT
-	-	TRBV9	ASSVGGQMNTEAF
TRBD1	few	TRBV7-3	ASSAGTGAFGAF
-	-	TRBV18	ASSPGASGNTIY
-	few	TRBV30	ACWGASGNTIY
-	-	TRBV27	ASSSLSAGNNEQY
-	-	TRBV7-9	ASSTGDYGYT
TRBD1	-	TRBV9	ASSAQGASSYNEQF
-	-	TRBV5-6	ASSFLVRGGAYEQY
TRBD1	once	TRBV19	ASSARDRVLWDEQF
-	-	TRBV5-1	ASSLAGRAGNGYT
TRBD1	-	TRBV29-1	SYRGLVDIQY
TRBD1	-	TRBV18	ASSPDRNSPLH
TRBD1	-	TRBV18	ASSWGQGAFGTEAF
-	-	TRBV11-2	ASSLGGATNEKLF
-	-	TRBV9	ASSVVGRALRLNEQF
TRBD1	few	TRBV10-3	AISEWDRGLEQY
-	once	TRBV19	ASRTGRRDTEAF
TRBD1	-	TRBV7-8	ASSWTGQGDEQY
-	medium-sized	TRBV12-2	ASRLATGTGGDGYT
-	-	TRBV12-2	ASQGLGNFYNEQF
-	-	TRBV12-5	ASGLLGSAYEQY
TRBD2	-	TRBV19	ASSSPGRGKKTQY
TRBD2	-	TRBV29-1	SVEEGSSGRTDTQY
TRBD2	once	TRBV3-1/TRBV3-2	ASSQDHSGGTGELF
TRBD2	-	TRBV19	ASSIGLAADTQY
TRBD2	-	TRBV2	ASSLASGTYEQY
TRBD1	-	TRBV3-1/TRBV3-2	ASSTGTGGSPLH
-	many	TRBV3-1/TRBV3-2	ASSQRGQPQH
TRBD2	once	TRBV27	ASSLWYLAGGPYNEQF
-	few	TRBV6-5	ASSYRAPLNTGELF
-	once	TRBV29-1	SVQQGKGGYT
TRBD1	-	TRBV19	ASRPTGVYNSPLH
TRBD1	-	TRBV4-3	ASSQERTGRAKNIQY
-	once	TRBV6-5	ASSLGPNLNQPQH
-	-	TRBV3-1/TRBV3-2	ASSQTNEQF
-	-	TRBV18	ASSPSTGELF
-	-	TRBV7-9	ASSRDRNYQIIQETQY
-	-	TRBV10-3	AISESRQQETQY
TRBD1	-	TRBV18	ASSGGQGMRTQY
TRBD1	-	TRBV30	AWSGGTASFSYNEQF
-	once	TRBV6-4	ASSDSGQENTEAF
-	-	TRBV5-6	ASSLEANSPLH
-	-	TRBV5-6	ASSLGQRRYGYT